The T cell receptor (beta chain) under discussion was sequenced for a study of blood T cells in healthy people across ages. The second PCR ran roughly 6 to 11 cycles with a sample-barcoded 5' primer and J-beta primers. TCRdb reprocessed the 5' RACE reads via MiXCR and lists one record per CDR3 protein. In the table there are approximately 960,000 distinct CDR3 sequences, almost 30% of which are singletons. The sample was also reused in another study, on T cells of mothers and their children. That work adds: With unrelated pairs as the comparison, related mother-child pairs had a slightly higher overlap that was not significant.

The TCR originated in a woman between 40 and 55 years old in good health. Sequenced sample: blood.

DNA for the CDR3: TGTGCCAGCAGTACCCCGGGACGGGGCTATAATTCACCCCTCCACTTT. Translation: CASSTPGRGYNSPLHF. This chain joins TRBV28 and TRBJ1-6; a possible D gene is TRBD1 (5 bases). Germline V gene sequence: CDR1 MDHEN, CDR2 SYDVKM. CDR3 length: 16 residues. V was trimmed by 5 bases and J by 3 bases, leaving 14 bases between them.